This T cell receptor (beta chain) was obtained from a study of cytomegalovirus exposure and HLA in healthy donors. Regarding the study as a whole: Prediction of most subjects' HLA-A and HLA-B alleles by TCR beta sequences was reportedly accurate. A later analysis linked a missense DCLRE1C variant to TCR beta V- and J-gene trimming. Later analysis placed DRB1 highest and HLA-C lowest in TCR association rates, which differed by HLA locus. The dataset shows that most TCR sequences were rare, while some public TCRs occurred in many donors.

On this clone itself: Its antigen is still unknown.

Primers included in the PCR were 60 Vbeta and 13 Jbeta primers. Profiling relied on immunoSEQ multiplex PCR, and the TCRdb table lists in-frame clones only, not all of them. There are about 160,000 clones in the sample; more than 60% occur only once, and around 1.5% lies in the top ten. The TCR comes from a woman in her thirties in good health and CMV-seronegative. Sequencing was performed on PBMCs.

DNA of the CDR3: TGTGCCAGCACTCCGGACAGGGTCGAGGGCTACACCTTC. It specifies CASTPDRVEGYTF. The chain links TRBV13 to TRBJ1-2; TRBD1 matches 8 bases. Germline values: CDR1 PRHDT, CDR2 FYEKMQ (reference sequence). The CDR3 extends over 13 amino acids. After removal of 7 bases from V and 8 bases from J, the junction contained 9 bases not matched to a gene.